This entry is about one T cell receptor beta chain. These data are taken from a study of blood T cell repertoires in COVID-19. At the level of the study: Both acute and convalescent COVID-19 samples were obtained from the United States, Italy and Spain. The cDNA or gDNA used as material had been derived from T cells, B-cell-depleted T cells, or PBMCs.

Study processing details: Amplification of reference gene primers provided the estimated nucleated cell counts. Clones were sequenced by immunoSEQ multiplex PCR, and TCRdb holds only the in-frame ones, with some missing. V, J and clone size were drawn from that table, and D and trimming were deduced from the DNA. The data hold under 250,000 clones, with around four fifths observed a single time. Germline V gene data show CDR1 as SGHDN and CDR2 as FVKESK. There are 18 residues in the CDR3. Between the trimmed V and J ends, which lost 3 bases and 0 bases, there was a span of 19 bases. This chain connects TRBV14 to TRBJ2-3, with a tentative D call TRBD2 (6 bases). Material for sequencing was peripheral blood. This clonotype was obtained from a woman in her seventies with active or convalescent COVID-19. The DNA for the CDR3 is TGTGCCAGCAGCCATCGGGGGTGGGGTCCATCTAGCACAGATACGCAGTATTTT. It is translated as CASSHRGWGPSSTDTQYF.